In its sample, the clone carrying this TCR beta chain was seen a few times. Its antigen remains unknown. The CDR3 has 15 amino acids. V dropped 4 bases and J dropped 1; count of bases not matched to a gene: 6. CDR1 and CDR2 from the germline V gene are SQVTM and ANQGSEA. The sample is drawn from a study of human T cells and chemical hapten exposure. Study background: Across the whole study, which lasted about 23 weeks, patients were given diphenylcyclopropenone on the scalp once a week. Readings were taken at 6 days from patch tests that had applied 0.01% DPC to the upper back. Overall study results and limits: Expanded TCR sets contained significantly more large CDR3 similarity clusters than controls.

Time point here: patch test 2, 6 weeks after DPC sensitization. Treatment given: therapeutic diphenylcyclopropenone sensitization with weekly scalp DPC. The library labeled individual cDNA molecules by adding unique molecular identifiers to them. TCRdb itself ran the RACE reads through MiXCR, one entry per CDR3 protein. The sample comprises more than 75,000 distinct CDR3 sequences, roughly a tenth of which are singletons, and about 2% rests with the top ten. V usage is TRBV29-1 and J usage is TRBJ2-2; TRBD2 matches at 7 bases. Sequencing used whole blood, obtained in connection with sensitization to the hapten diphenylcyclopropenone (DPC). This clonotype originated in a woman in her thirties or forties with alopecia areata. Some clones in this sample may be carry-over from other donors' samples. CDR3 coding DNA: TGCAGCGTTGTAGGGCTAGCGGAGAACACCGGGGAGCTGTTTTTT. It translates to CSVVGLAENTGELFF.